This T cell receptor (beta chain) stems from a study of OX40 agonist ivuxolimab in advanced cancers. The overall study: Administration of intravenous ivuxolimab to patients occurred every 2 weeks at 0.01 to 10 mg/kg. Enrollees could have had prior anti-PD-1, anti-PD-L1 or anti-CTLA-4 therapy, which 40% had received. Partial responses were achieved by three patients, of whom one had hepatocellular carcinoma and two had cutaneous melanoma.

V gave up 6 bases and J gave up 1 base, with 14 bases separating them. Germline loops: CDR1 SGHRS, CDR2 YFSETQ. The CDR3 extends over 14 amino acids. With respect to this clone: What it binds is not known.

Points from the study as a whole: With doses of 0.1 to 3.0 mg/kg, CD4+ and CD8+ blood T cells had undergone clonal expansion by week 6.

Some clones are missing from TCRdb's copy, which holds only in-frame ones; the method was immunoSEQ multiplex PCR. The sample consists of around 43,000 clones, 86% of them appearing once. The clonotype comes from an adult with an advanced solid tumor such as melanoma, head and neck, liver or kidney cancer. Sequenced here: CD4+ or CD8+ T cells sorted from blood, sampled in a trial of the OX40 agonist ivuxolimab. This chain connects TRBV5-1 to TRBJ2-7; tentative D call: TRBD1 (7 bases). In nucleotides, the CDR3 is TGCGCCAGCACCGTCGGGGGACAGTCCTACGAGCAGTACTTC. Its translation is CASTVGGQSYEQYF.